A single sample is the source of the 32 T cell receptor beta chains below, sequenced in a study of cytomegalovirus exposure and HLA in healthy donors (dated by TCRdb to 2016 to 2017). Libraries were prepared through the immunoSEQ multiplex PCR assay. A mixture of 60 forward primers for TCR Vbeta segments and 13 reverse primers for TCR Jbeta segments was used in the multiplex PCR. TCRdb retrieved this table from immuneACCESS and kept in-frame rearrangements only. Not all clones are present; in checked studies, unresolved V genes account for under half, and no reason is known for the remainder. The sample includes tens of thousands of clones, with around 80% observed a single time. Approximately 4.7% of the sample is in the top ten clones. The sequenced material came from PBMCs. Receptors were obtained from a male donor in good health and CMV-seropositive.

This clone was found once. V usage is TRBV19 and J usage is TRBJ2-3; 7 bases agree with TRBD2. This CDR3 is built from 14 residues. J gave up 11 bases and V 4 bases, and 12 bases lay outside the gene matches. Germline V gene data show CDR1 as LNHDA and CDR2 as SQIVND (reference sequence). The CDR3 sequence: CASSTPRTSSRQYF. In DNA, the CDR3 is TGTGCCAGTAGTACCCCCCGGACTAGTTCACGGCAGTATTTT.

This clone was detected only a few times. CDR3 DNA: TGTGCCAGCAGATACAGTAGCTCCTACGAGCAGTACTTC. This translates into CASRYSSSYEQYF. This chain joins TRBV19 and TRBJ2-7; D is uncertain. CDR1 LNHDA and CDR2 SQIVND come from the germline V gene (reference sequence). The CDR3 is 13 amino acids. Between the trimmed V and J ends, which lost 9 bases and 0 bases, there was a span of 12 bases.

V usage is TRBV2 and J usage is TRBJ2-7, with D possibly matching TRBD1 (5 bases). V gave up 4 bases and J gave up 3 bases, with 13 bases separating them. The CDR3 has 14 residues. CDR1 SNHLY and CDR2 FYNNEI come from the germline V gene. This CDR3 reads CASSGMTDGYEQYF. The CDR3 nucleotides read TGTGCCAGCAGTGGGATGACAGATGGCTACGAGCAGTACTTC.

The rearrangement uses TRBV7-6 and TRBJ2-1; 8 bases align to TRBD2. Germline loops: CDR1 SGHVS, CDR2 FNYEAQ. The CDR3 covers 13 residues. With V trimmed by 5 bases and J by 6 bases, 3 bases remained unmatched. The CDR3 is CASSTRGGNEQFF. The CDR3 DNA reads TGTGCCAGCAGCACCCGGGGGGGCAATGAGCAGTTCTTC.

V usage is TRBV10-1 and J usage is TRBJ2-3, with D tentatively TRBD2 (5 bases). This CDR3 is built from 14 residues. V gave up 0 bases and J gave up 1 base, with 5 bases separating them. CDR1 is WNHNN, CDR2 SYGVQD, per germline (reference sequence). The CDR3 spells CASSESRGTDTQYF. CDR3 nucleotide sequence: TGCGCCAGCAGTGAGTCGCGGGGCACAGATACGCAGTATTTT.

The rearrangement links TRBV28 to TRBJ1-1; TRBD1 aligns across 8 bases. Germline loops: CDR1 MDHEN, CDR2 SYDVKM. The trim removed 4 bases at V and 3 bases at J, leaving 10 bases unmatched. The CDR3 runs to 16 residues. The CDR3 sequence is CASSSKDRAWDTEAFF. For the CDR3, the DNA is TGTGCCAGCAGTTCAAAGGACAGGGCTTGGGACACTGAAGCTTTCTTT.

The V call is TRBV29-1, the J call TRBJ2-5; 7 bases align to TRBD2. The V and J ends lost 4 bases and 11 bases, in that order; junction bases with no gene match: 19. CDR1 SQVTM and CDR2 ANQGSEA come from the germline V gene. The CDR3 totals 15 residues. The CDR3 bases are TGCAGCGTTGGCACGCCGGGAGGCCTTTCTCTCCAGCAGTACTTC. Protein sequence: CSVGTPGGLSLQQYF.

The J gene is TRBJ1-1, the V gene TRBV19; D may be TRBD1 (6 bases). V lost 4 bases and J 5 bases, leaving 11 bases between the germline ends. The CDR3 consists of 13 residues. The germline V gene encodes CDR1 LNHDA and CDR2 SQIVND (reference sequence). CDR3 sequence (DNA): TGTGCCAGTAGTACAGGGGTCGGGACTGAAGCTTTCTTT. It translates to CASSTGVGTEAFF. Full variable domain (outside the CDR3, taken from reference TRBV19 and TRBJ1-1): DGGITQSPKYLFRKEGQNVTLSCEQNLNHDAMYWYRQDPGQGLRLIYYSQIVNDFQKGDIAEGYSVSREKKESFPLTVTSAQKNPTAFYLCASSTGVGTEAFFGQGTRLTVV.

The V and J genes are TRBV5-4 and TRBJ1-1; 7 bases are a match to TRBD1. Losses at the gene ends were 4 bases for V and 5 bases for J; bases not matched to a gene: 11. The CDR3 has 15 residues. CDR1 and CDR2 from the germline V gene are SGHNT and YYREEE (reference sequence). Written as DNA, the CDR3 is TGTGCCAGCAGCCGCCCTGACAGGGACCGGACTGAAGCTTTCTTT. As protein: CASSRPDRDRTEAFF.

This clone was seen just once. This CDR3 is CASSFSGIGWGGTEAFF. CDR3 in DNA: TGTGCCAGCAGTTTTTCGGGGATTGGGTGGGGGGGCACTGAAGCTTTCTTT. The V call is TRBV28, the J call TRBJ1-1, with D possibly TRBD1 on 5 matching bases. Germline CDR1 is MDHEN and CDR2 is SYDVKM. Trimming pared 3 bases from V and 4 bases from J, leaving 21 bases between. This CDR3 is built from 17 residues.

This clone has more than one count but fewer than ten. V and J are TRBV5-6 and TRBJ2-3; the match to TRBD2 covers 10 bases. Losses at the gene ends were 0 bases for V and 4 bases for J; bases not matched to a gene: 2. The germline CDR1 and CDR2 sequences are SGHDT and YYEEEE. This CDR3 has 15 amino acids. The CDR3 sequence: CASSLGSGGADTQYF. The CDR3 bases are TGTGCCAGCAGCTTGGGGAGCGGGGGGGCAGATACGCAGTATTTT.

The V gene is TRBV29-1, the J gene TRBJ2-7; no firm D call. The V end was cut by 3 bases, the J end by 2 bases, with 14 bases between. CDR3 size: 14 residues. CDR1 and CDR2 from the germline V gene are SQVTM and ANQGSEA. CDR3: CSVEERTQTYEQYF. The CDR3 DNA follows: TGCAGCGTTGAGGAGCGAACCCAAACCTACGAGCAGTACTTC.

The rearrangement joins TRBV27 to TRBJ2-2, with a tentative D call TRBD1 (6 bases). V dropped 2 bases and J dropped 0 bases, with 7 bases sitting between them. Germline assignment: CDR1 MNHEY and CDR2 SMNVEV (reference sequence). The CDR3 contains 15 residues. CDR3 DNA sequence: TGTGCCAGCAGTTTAACAGGGACGAACACCGGGGAGCTGTTTTTT. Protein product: CASSLTGTNTGELFF.

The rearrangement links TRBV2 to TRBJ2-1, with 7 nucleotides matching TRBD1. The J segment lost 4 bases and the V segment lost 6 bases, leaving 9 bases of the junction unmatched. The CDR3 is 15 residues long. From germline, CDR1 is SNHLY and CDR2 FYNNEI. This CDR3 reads CASRDNRGAYNEQFF. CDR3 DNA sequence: TGTGCCAGCAGGGACAACAGGGGCGCATACAATGAGCAGTTCTTC.

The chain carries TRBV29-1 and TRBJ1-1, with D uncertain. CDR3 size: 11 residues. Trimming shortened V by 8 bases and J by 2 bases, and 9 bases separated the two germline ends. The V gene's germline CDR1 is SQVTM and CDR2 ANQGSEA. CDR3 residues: CSLGLNTEAFF. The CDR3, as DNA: TGCAGCCTTGGACTAAACACTGAAGCTTTCTTT. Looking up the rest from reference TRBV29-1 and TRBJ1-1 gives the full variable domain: SAVISQKPSRDICQRGTSLTIQCQVDSQVTMMFWYRQQPGQSLTLIATANQGSEATYESGFVIDKFPISRPNLTFSTLTVSNMSPEDSSIYLCSLGLNTEAFFGQGTRLTVV.

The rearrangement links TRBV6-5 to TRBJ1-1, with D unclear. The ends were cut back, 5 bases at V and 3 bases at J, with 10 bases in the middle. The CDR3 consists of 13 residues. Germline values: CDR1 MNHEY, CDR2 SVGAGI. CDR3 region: CASSTVTHTEAFF. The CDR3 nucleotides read TGTGCCAGCAGTACAGTCACCCACACTGAAGCTTTCTTT.

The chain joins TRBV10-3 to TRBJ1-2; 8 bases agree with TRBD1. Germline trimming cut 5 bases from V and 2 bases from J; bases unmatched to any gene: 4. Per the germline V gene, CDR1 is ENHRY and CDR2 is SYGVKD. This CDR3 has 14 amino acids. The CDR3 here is CAISPPGGNYGYTF. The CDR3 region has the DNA TGTGCCATCAGTCCACCAGGGGGCAACTATGGCTACACCTTC.

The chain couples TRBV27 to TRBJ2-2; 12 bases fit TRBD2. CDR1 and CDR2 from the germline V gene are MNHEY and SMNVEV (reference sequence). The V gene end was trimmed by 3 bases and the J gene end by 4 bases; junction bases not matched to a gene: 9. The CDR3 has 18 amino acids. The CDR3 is CASSFSTLAGGTTGELFF. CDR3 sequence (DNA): TGTGCCAGCAGTTTCTCCACGCTAGCGGGGGGGACCACCGGGGAGCTGTTTTTT.

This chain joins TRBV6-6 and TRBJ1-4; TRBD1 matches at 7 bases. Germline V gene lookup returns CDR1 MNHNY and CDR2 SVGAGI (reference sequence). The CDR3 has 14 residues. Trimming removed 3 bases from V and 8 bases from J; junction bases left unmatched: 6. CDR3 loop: CASSYGTEAEKLFF. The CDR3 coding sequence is TGTGCCAGCAGTTATGGGACAGAGGCCGAAAAACTGTTTTTT.

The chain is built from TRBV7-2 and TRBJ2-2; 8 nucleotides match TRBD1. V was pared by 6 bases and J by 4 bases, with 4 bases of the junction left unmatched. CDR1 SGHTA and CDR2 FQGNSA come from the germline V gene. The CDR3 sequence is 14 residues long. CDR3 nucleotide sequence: TGTGCCAGCAGAGACACAGGGGGCACCGGGGAGCTGTTTTTT. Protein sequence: CASRDTGGTGELFF. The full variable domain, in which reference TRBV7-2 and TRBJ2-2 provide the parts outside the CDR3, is GAGVSQSPSNKVTEKGKDVELRCDPISGHTALYWYRQSLGQGLEFLIYFQGNSAPDKSGLPSDRFSAERTGGSVSTLTIQRTQQEDSAVYLCASRDTGGTGELFFGEGSRLTVL.

The CDR3 is CASSAPGQTRYEQYF. The CDR3 DNA reads as TGTGCCAGCAGTGCCCCGGGACAGACCCGATACGAGCAGTACTTC. The V and J genes are TRBV6-5 and TRBJ2-7; 7 nucleotides match TRBD1. With 5 bases clipped from V and 4 bases from J, the junction kept 11 bases outside the gene matches. Per the germline V gene, CDR1 is MNHEY and CDR2 is SVGAGI. The CDR3 totals 15 residues.

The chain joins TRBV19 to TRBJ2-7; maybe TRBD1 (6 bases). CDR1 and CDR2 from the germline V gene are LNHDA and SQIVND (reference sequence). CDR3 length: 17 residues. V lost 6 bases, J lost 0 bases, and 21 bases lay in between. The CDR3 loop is CASSKTYRASSSYEQYF. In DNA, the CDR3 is TGTGCCAGTAGCAAGACTTACAGGGCTTCCAGCTCCTACGAGCAGTACTTC.

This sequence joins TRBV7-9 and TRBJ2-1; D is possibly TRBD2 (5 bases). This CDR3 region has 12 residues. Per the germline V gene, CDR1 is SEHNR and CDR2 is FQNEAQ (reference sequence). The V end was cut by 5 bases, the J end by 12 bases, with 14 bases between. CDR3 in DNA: TGTGCCAGCAGCAAAGACTATTTTGTGCAGTTCTTC. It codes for CASSKDYFVQFF.

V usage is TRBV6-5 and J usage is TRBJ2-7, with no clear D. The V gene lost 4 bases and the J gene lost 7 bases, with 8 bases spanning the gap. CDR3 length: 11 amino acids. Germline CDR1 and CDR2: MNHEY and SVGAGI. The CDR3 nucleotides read TGTGCCAGCAGTTCGAGTTGGGAGCAGTACTTC. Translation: CASSSSWEQYF.

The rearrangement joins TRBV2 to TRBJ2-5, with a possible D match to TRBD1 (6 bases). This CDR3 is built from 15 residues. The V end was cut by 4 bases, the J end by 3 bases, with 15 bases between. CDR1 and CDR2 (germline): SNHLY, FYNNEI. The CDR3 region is CASSGGQKWEETQYF. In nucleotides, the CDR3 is TGTGCCAGCAGTGGGGGACAAAAATGGGAAGAGACCCAGTACTTC.

The CDR3 nucleotides are TGTGCCAGCAGTGCCTGGACAGGACCTCTGGGGAACACTGAAGCTTTCTTT. Its protein is CASSAWTGPLGNTEAFF. The chain carries TRBV2 and TRBJ1-1; 7 bases agree with TRBD1. The germline V gene has CDR1 SNHLY and CDR2 FYNNEI. The CDR3 has 17 amino acids. Trimming removed 4 bases from V and 1 base from J; junction bases left unmatched: 12.

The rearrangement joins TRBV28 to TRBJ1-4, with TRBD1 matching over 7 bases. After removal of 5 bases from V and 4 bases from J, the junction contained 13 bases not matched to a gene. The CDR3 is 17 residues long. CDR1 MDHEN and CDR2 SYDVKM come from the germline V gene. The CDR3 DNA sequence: TGTGCCAGCAGTACCCGACAGGGCCAGAATTTTAATGAAAAACTGTTTTTT. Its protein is CASSTRQGQNFNEKLFF.

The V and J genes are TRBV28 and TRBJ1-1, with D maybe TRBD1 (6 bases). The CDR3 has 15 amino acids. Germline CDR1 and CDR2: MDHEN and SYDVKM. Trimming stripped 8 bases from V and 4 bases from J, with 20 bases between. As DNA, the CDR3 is TGTGCCAGCGTTGGGGGGGGCGCAGGTTCCACTGAAGCTTTCTTT. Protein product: CASVGGGAGSTEAFF.

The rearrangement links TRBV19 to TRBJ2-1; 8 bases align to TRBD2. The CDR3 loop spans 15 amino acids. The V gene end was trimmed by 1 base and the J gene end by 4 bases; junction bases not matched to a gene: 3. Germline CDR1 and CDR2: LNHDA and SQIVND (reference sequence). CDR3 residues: CASSIGGGRYNEQFF. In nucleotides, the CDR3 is TGTGCCAGTAGTATAGGAGGCGGGAGGTACAATGAGCAGTTCTTC.

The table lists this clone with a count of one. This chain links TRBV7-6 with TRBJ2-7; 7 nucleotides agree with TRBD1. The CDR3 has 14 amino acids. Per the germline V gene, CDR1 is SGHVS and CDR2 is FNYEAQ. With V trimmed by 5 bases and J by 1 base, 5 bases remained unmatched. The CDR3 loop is CASSTRDSSYEQYF. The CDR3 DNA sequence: TGTGCCAGCAGCACCCGGGACAGTTCCTACGAGCAGTACTTC. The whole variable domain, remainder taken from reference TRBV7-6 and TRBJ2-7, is GAGVSQSPRYKVTKRGQDVALRCDPISGHVSLYWYRQALGQGPEFLTYFNYEAQQDKSGLPNDRFSAERPEGSISTLTIQRTEQRDSAMYRCASSTRDSSYEQYFGPGTRLTVT.

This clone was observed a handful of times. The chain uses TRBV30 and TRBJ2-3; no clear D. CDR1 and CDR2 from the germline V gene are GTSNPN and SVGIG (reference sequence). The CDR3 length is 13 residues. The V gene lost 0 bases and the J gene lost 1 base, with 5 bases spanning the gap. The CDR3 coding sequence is TGTGCCTGGAGTGTTTTCGGCACAGATACGCAGTATTTT. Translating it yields CAWSVFGTDTQYF.

The CDR3 sequence is CASSPVNTEAFF. The DNA for the CDR3 is TGCGCCAGCAGTCCGGTGAACACTGAAGCTTTCTTT. The chain recombines TRBV10-2 with TRBJ1-1; D unclear. Trimming removed 5 bases from V and 0 bases from J, with 4 bases in between. The CDR3 loop spans 12 amino acids. CDR1 WSHSY and CDR2 SAAADI come from the germline V gene.